One and the same sample provided the 31 T cell receptor beta chains below, sequenced in a study of vaccination and CD4 T cells after COVID-19. These TCRs are of unknown antigen specificity. Treatment in this sample: approximately nine-day PBMC culture with coronavirus spike peptide pools or control peptides (ViraFEST assay). The collection of CD4+ T cells from the unexposed donor took place before the COVID-19 pandemic (2011-2018). The Oncomine TCR Beta short-read assay was what sequenced the DNA obtained from cultured CD4+ T cells. TCRdb analysed the PCR reads with MiXCR anew, one entry per CDR3 protein. The profile covers several thousand distinct CDR3 sequences, with 45% to 60% appearing a single time and 24% taken by the ten largest. The sequenced material came from CD4+ T cells from blood, cultured in vitro. Receptor source: a human donor in good health.

V gene TRBV12-3 or TRBV12-4 combines with J gene TRBJ2-3; no definite D call. The CDR3 has 12 residues. Trimming removed 5 bases from V and 1 base from J, with 4 bases in between. The CDR3 DNA sequence: TGTGCCAGCAGTGGCCGCACAGATACGCAGTATTTT. It is translated as CASSGRTDTQYF.

This CDR3 is CASSSLAGASWEYF. The DNA for the CDR3 is TGTGCCAGCAGTTCCCTAGCGGGGGCGAGTTGGGAGTACTTC. The rearrangement uses TRBV6-5 and TRBJ2-7; 10 bases align to TRBD2. The CDR3 spans 14 residues. With 4 bases clipped from V and 11 bases from J, the junction kept 11 bases outside the gene matches. Germline V gene sequence: CDR1 MNHEY, CDR2 SVGAGI.

The chain has TRBV9 and TRBJ1-6, with D hard to call. Germline V gene data show CDR1 as SGDLS and CDR2 as YYNGEE. Between the trimmed V and J ends, which lost 4 bases and 7 bases, there was a span of 12 bases. This CDR3 contains 14 residues. The CDR3 DNA is TGTGCCAGCAGCACCGGCACCTTAAATTCACCCCTCCACTTT. Protein sequence: CASSTGTLNSPLHF.

On this clonotype: At one end, the junction sequence differs from germline, possibly due to a read error. The chain has TRBV7-2 and TRBJ2-7, with 8 bases that match TRBD2. The CDR3 has 16 residues. Germline CDR1 is SGHTA and CDR2 is FQGNSA. The CDR3 DNA is TGTGCCAACAGCCCGATCGCTAGCGGGCAAAAACCCGAGCAGTACTTC. It codes for CANSPIASGQKPEQYF. Supplemented by reference TRBV7-2 and TRBJ2-7, the full variable domain reads GAGVSQSPSNKVTEKGKDVELRCDPISGHTALYWYRQSLGQGLEFLIYFQGNSAPDKSGLPSDRFSAERTGGSVSTLTIQRTQQEDSAVYLCANSPIASGQKPEQYFGPGTRLTVT.

V is TRBV11-2 and J is TRBJ2-5; no clear D. Germline CDR1 reads SGHAT; CDR2 reads FQNNGV. The CDR3 runs to 15 residues. V was cut by 5 bases and J by 2 bases, with 15 bases left in between. CDR3 DNA: TGTGCCAGCAGCGTACCCGGGCAGAGGCAAGAGACCCAGTACTTC. It translates to CASSVPGQRQETQYF.

The chain combines TRBV2 with TRBJ2-3; D unresolved. V gave up 5 bases and J gave up 5 bases, with 8 bases separating them. CDR1 is SNHLY, CDR2 FYNNEI, per germline. The CDR3 has 12 residues. For the CDR3, the DNA is TGTGCCAGCAGTCGTTTTGGAGATACGCAGTATTTT. This codes for CASSRFGDTQYF.

This clonotype was found a few times. V and J are TRBV20-1 and TRBJ1-3; D unresolved. Per germline, CDR1 DFQATT and CDR2 SNEGSKA (reference sequence). The CDR3 covers 14 residues. Trimming took off 3 bases at V and 0 bases at J, with 9 bases between the two ends. CDR3 DNA sequence: TGCAGTGCTAGTTCCGTACTCTCTGGAAACACCATATATTTT. It is translated as CSASSVLSGNTIYF.

The DNA of the CDR3 is TGTGCCAGCAGGCCTTCCCAGGCGAACACTGAAGCTTTCTTT. Encoded protein: CASRPSQANTEAFF. J is TRBJ1-1 and V is TRBV27; D gene uncertain. This CDR3 spans 14 amino acids. V was pared by 6 bases and J by 1 base, with 12 bases between. The V gene's germline CDR1 is MNHEY and CDR2 SMNVEV (reference sequence).

V usage is TRBV11-2 and J usage is TRBJ2-5; TRBD1 agrees at 9 bases. CDR1 is SGHAT and CDR2 is FQNNGV in the germline V gene. The CDR3 has 15 amino acids. V lost 6 bases and J lost 5; bases outside the gene matches: 10. The CDR3 is CASRTPRDRVETQYF. For the CDR3, the DNA is TGTGCCAGCAGAACTCCCCGGGACAGGGTTGAGACCCAGTACTTC.

The rearrangement links TRBV10-2 to TRBJ1-1; D call uncertain. Germline-derived CDR1 and CDR2 are WSHSY and SAAADI. V was trimmed by 8 bases and J by 4 bases, leaving 5 bases between them. CDR3 length: 10 amino acids. CDR3 loop: CASGRTEAFF. The CDR3 DNA reads as TGCGCCAGCGGTCGCACTGAAGCTTTCTTT.

This clonotype was picked up a small number of times. The V and J genes are TRBV27 and TRBJ1-2; D gene ambiguous. The germline V and J ends were trimmed by 6 bases and 2 bases, with 10 bases remaining between them. The CDR3 extends over 13 amino acids. Looked up from germline, CDR1 is MNHEY and CDR2 is SMNVEV (reference sequence). The chain's CDR3 is CASRSSGNYGYTF. The CDR3 bases are TGTGCCAGCAGATCCAGCGGAAACTATGGCTACACCTTC.

The chain employs TRBV19 and TRBJ2-7; D is perhaps TRBD2 (6 bases). The CDR3 has 15 amino acids. Trimming removed 5 bases from V and 0 bases from J, with 14 bases in between. Per germline, CDR1 LNHDA and CDR2 SQIVND (reference sequence). The CDR3 DNA reads as TGTGCCAGTAGTGACGCGGGGACCGTCTCCTACGAGCAGTACTTC. This sequence encodes CASSDAGTVSYEQYF. The full variable domain, in which reference TRBV19 and TRBJ2-7 provide the parts outside the CDR3, is DGGITQSPKYLFRKEGQNVTLSCEQNLNHDAMYWYRQDPGQGLRLIYYSQIVNDFQKGDIAEGYSVSREKKESFPLTVTSAQKNPTAFYLCASSDAGTVSYEQYFGPGTRLTVT.

The chain carries TRBV6-1 and TRBJ1-1; D possibly corresponds to TRBD1 (5 bases). V was clipped by 7 bases and J by 0 bases, with 18 bases between them. Germline CDR1 is MNHNS and CDR2 is SASEGT. CDR3 size: 16 residues. As DNA, the CDR3 is TGTGCCAGCACCGAAACGGGGCAGCTCATGAACACTGAAGCTTTCTTT. Protein product: CASTETGQLMNTEAFF.

The V and J genes are TRBV6-1 and TRBJ1-2; D may be TRBD1 (5 bases). The V end lost 7 bases, the J end lost 4 bases, and 13 bases lay between the germline ends. CDR1 is MNHNS, CDR2 SASEGT, per germline. The length of the CDR3 is 13 residues. CDR3 coding DNA: TGTGCCAGCACCGTTGGGGGGGGCTATGGCTACACCTTC. It encodes CASTVGGGYGYTF.

This clonotype was seen more than once but under ten times. The CDR3 is CASRRTGNTGELFF. DNA for the CDR3: TGTGCCAGCAGACGGACAGGAAACACCGGGGAGCTGTTTTTT. The chain uses TRBV27 and TRBJ2-2; the match to TRBD1 covers 7 bases. There are 14 residues in the CDR3. The germline CDR1 and CDR2 sequences are MNHEY and SMNVEV (reference sequence). The ends lost 6 bases at V and 2 bases at J; junction bases unmatched: 3.

V gene TRBV30 combines with J gene TRBJ1-1; D unclear. Per the germline V gene, CDR1 is GTSNPN and CDR2 is SVGIG (reference sequence). The length of the CDR3 is 15 residues. Trimming left V 2 bases short and J 1 base short, with 14 bases between. The CDR3 DNA reads TGTGCCTGGAGTAGGTGGGGAGGAGGGAACACTGAAGCTTTCTTT. Its protein is CAWSRWGGGNTEAFF.

The rearrangement links TRBV19 to TRBJ2-1; D remains unclear. V was pared by 6 bases and J by 2 bases, with 11 bases between. Germline V CDR1 and CDR2: LNHDA, SQIVND (reference sequence). CDR3 length: 14 amino acids. CDR3 region: CASSTDGTYNEQFF. The CDR3, as DNA: TGTGCCAGTAGCACAGACGGAACCTACAATGAGCAGTTCTTC.

V usage is TRBV6-1 and J usage is TRBJ2-3, with D hard to call. With 1 base removed from V and 4 bases from J, the gap between germline ends came to 9 bases. CDR3 length: 14 residues. From germline, CDR1 is MNHNS and CDR2 SASEGT. CDR3 coding DNA: TGTGCCAGCAGTGAAGGGCAGAACGCAGATACGCAGTATTTT. It codes for CASSEGQNADTQYF.

A note on this clonotype: The junction does not match germline at one end; this may be a read error. The chain carries TRBV7-2 and TRBJ2-3; D tentatively reads TRBD1 or TRBD2 (6 bases each). Germline CDR1 reads SGHTA; CDR2 reads FQGNSA. The CDR3 has 15 residues. The chain's CDR3 is CASSSERIRGDTRYF. The CDR3 DNA sequence: TGTGCCAGCAGCTCCGAGCGGATAAGGGGGGATACGCGGTATTTT.

The rearrangement links TRBV7-8 to TRBJ2-7; 7 positions agree with TRBD2. This CDR3 comprises 13 residues. CDR1 and CDR2 from the germline V gene are SGHVS and FQNEAQ. V lost 3 bases to trimming and J lost 3 bases; unmatched junction nucleotides: 2. CDR3 in DNA: TGTGCCAGCAGCTTTCGGACTAGCTACGAGCAGTACTTC. As protein: CASSFRTSYEQYF.

This clonotype was seen a handful of times. The V and J genes are TRBV2 and TRBJ2-1; 7 bases are a match to TRBD1. The V segment lost 8 bases and the J segment 1 base; nucleotides outside the gene matches: 5. Germline CDR1 and CDR2: SNHLY and FYNNEI. This CDR3 is built from 14 residues. CDR3 in DNA: TGTGCCAGCGTCCGGGACAGATCCTACAATGAGCAGTTCTTC. Amino acids: CASVRDRSYNEQFF.

This chain joins TRBV11-3 and TRBJ1-1; no clear D gene. Trimming shortened V by 5 bases and J by 3 bases, and 10 bases separated the two germline ends. CDR3 length: 13 residues. CDR1 and CDR2 from the germline V gene are SGHNT and YENEEA. CDR3 sequence (DNA): TGTGCCAGCAGCGCGACGGTGGACACTGAAGCTTTCTTT. Translation gives CASSATVDTEAFF.

The chain recombines TRBV6-1 with TRBJ2-7, with D unclear. The CDR3 totals 14 residues. Germline CDR1 is MNHNS and CDR2 is SASEGT. V was clipped by 4 bases and J by 1 base, with 11 bases between them. The CDR3 bases are TGTGCCAGCAGTGCACCGGGCCCATCCTACGAGCAGTACTTC. It is translated as CASSAPGPSYEQYF.

The chain employs TRBV27 and TRBJ2-3; 10 nucleotides align to TRBD2. The CDR3 loop spans 20 amino acids. V dropped 0 bases and J dropped 3; count of bases not matched to a gene: 15. Germline V lookup: CDR1 MNHEY, CDR2 SMNVEV (reference sequence). The CDR3 nucleotides read TGTGCCAGCAGTTTATCAGGAGGTCGGGGGCTAGCGGGAGTTACAGATACGCAGTATTTT. Its translation is CASSLSGGRGLAGVTDTQYF.

This clonotype was seen once. The V and J genes are TRBV10-1 and TRBJ1-4; no firm D call. With 2 bases removed from V and 10 bases from J, the gap between germline ends came to 14 bases. The CDR3 consists of 14 residues. Germline V CDR1 and CDR2: WNHNN, SYGVQD (reference sequence). CDR3 protein: CASSEAPAAGKLFF. The DNA of the CDR3 is TGCGCCAGCAGTGAGGCTCCCGCCGCTGGAAAACTGTTTTTT.

The chain joins TRBV25-1 to TRBJ1-5; D is unclear. CDR1 is MGHDK and CDR2 is SYGVNS in the germline V gene. The length of the CDR3 is 14 residues. Trimming took 6 bases from V and 4 from J, leaving 13 bases between them. The CDR3 reads CASSSAGFNQPQHF. CDR3 sequence (DNA): TGTGCCAGCAGCAGTGCAGGTTTTAATCAGCCCCAGCATTTT.

In its sample, this clonotype was seen a few times. The rearrangement uses TRBV6-4 and TRBJ2-2, with 14 bases fitting TRBD2. Trimming at V came to 3 bases and at J to 7 bases, leaving 7 bases not matched to a gene. CDR1 MRHNA and CDR2 SNTAGT come from the germline V gene. This CDR3 is built from 17 residues. DNA of the CDR3: TGTGCCAGCAGTGAAATGGGACTAGCGGGAGACATCGGGGAGCTGTTTTTT. Its protein product is CASSEMGLAGDIGELFF.

The chain links TRBV20-1 to TRBJ1-2, with TRBD1 identical over 9 bases. V lost 5 bases and J lost 3; bases outside the gene matches: 10. This CDR3 spans 15 amino acids. Germline CDR1 and CDR2: DFQATT and SNEGSKA (reference sequence). CDR3 region: CSAGITGGSYYGYTF. The DNA for the CDR3 is TGCAGTGCTGGAATCACAGGGGGCTCGTACTATGGCTACACCTTC.

The chain uses TRBV7-8 and TRBJ2-2, with a tentative D call TRBD2 (6 bases). Trimming stripped 2 bases from V and 5 bases from J, with 12 bases between. There are 15 residues in the CDR3. Germline V gene data show CDR1 as SGHVS and CDR2 as FQNEAQ. The CDR3 DNA reads TGTGCCAGCAGCTTATTAGGCGGGGCTACCGGGGAGCTGTTTTTT. Amino acids: CASSLLGGATGELFF.

This chain connects TRBV28 to TRBJ2-7; 9 nucleotides line up with TRBD1. Germline V gives CDR1 MDHEN, CDR2 SYDVKM. This CDR3 is built from 13 residues. V was pared by 5 bases and J by 9 bases, with 8 bases of the junction left unmatched. The CDR3 protein is CASSPRRTGAQYF. The DNA of the CDR3 is TGTGCCAGCAGTCCCCGTAGGACAGGGGCGCAGTACTTC.

The chain couples TRBV12-5 to TRBJ2-3; no clear D gene. This CDR3 has 14 residues. Germline CDR1 reads LGHNT; CDR2 reads FRNRAP. Trimming cost V 2 bases and J 4 bases, with 10 bases left between them. CDR3 region: CASGLKGVADTQYF. CDR3 DNA sequence: TGTGCTAGTGGTTTGAAGGGTGTGGCAGATACGCAGTATTTT.